This is a list of T cell receptor beta chains from one sample in a study of blood T cell repertoires in COVID-19. Clones were read by immunoSEQ multiplex PCR, and TCRdb kept only the in-frame ones, dropping some. The sample carries approximately 130,000 clones, around 83% recorded once. Sequences were obtained from peripheral blood. All receptors derive from a man aged 35-49 years with active or convalescent COVID-19. Both conserved end residues are part of each CDR3. A D gene is named only where the DNA matches it firmly. Clone size appears in some rows only: once, few, many, or a class for an expanded clone.

V gene: TRBV5-6
J gene: TRBJ1-2
clone size: NA
D gene: NA
CDR3 DNA: TGTGCCAGCAGGGAGGAGGGTAGCTATGGCTACACCTTC
CDR3 protein: CASREEGSYGYTF

V gene: TRBV6-2/TRBV6-3
J gene: TRBJ2-7
clone size: few
D gene: NA
CDR3 DNA: TGTGCCAGCAGTTACTCGTCCGGTTCCCTTGGCGAGCAGTACTTC
CDR3 protein: CASSYSSGSLGEQYF

V gene: TRBV25-1
J gene: TRBJ2-7
clone size: NA
D gene: NA
CDR3 DNA: TGTGCCAGCAGCCAACAACACTACGAGCAGTACTTC
CDR3 protein: CASSQQHYEQYF

V gene: TRBV7-9
J gene: TRBJ1-4
clone size: NA
D gene: TRBD1
CDR3 DNA: TGTGCCAGCAGCTTCCTTCCCGGACAGGGGGCGGATGAAAAACTGTTTTTT
CDR3 protein: CASSFLPGQGADEKLFF

V gene: TRBV5-6
J gene: TRBJ2-7
clone size: few
D gene: NA
CDR3 DNA: TGTGCCAGCAGCTACACCGATACCTACGAGCAGTACTTC
CDR3 protein: CASSYTDTYEQYF

V gene: TRBV6-5
J gene: TRBJ2-7
clone size: NA
D gene: NA
CDR3 DNA: TGTGCCACCCGAAGGGGAACATCCGAGCAGTACTTC
CDR3 protein: CATRRGTSEQYF

V gene: TRBV18
J gene: TRBJ1-1
clone size: NA
D gene: NA
CDR3 DNA: TGTGCCAGCTCGCACGGGCGCGAGGGCACTGAAGCTTTCTTT
CDR3 protein: CASSHGREGTEAFF

V gene: TRBV3-1/TRBV3-2
J gene: TRBJ1-1
clone size: NA
D gene: NA
CDR3 DNA: TGTGCCAGCAGCCAAACAGGTCTGGGAGGCACTGAAGCTTTCTTT
CDR3 protein: CASSQTGLGGTEAFF

V gene: TRBV19
J gene: TRBJ2-5
clone size: NA
D gene: TRBD1
CDR3 DNA: TGTGCCAGTAGTTCCTGGCCGGGACAGGCGAAAAAAGAGACCCAGTACTTC
CDR3 protein: CASSSWPGQAKKETQYF

V gene: TRBV12-5
J gene: TRBJ2-7
clone size: NA
D gene: NA
CDR3 DNA: TGTGCTAGTGGTTTGGCCCCCGGCAGGTCGGACGAGCAGTACTTC
CDR3 protein: CASGLAPGRSDEQYF

V gene: TRBV6-5
J gene: TRBJ1-1
clone size: once
D gene: TRBD1
CDR3 DNA: TGTGCCAGCAGCCCGACGACAGGGGCTGAAGCTTTCTTT
CDR3 protein: CASSPTTGAEAFF

V gene: TRBV6-1
J gene: TRBJ1-1
clone size: NA
D gene: NA
CDR3 DNA: TGTGCCAGCAGTGCAAAGGATTGGGAGGGAAGTTATTGGACTGAAGCTTTCTTT
CDR3 protein: CASSAKDWEGSYWTEAFF

V gene: TRBV6-5
J gene: TRBJ2-2
clone size: NA
D gene: NA
CDR3 DNA: TGTGCCAGCAGCCTGGGCAGCTCGAACACCGGGGAGCTGTTTTTT
CDR3 protein: CASSLGSSNTGELFF

V gene: TRBV19
J gene: TRBJ1-1
clone size: NA
D gene: NA
CDR3 DNA: TGTGCCAGTAGTCTGGAGGGTCCCGCTTTCTTT
CDR3 protein: CASSLEGPAFF

V gene: TRBV6-5
J gene: TRBJ1-1
clone size: NA
D gene: TRBD1
CDR3 DNA: TGTGCCAGCAGTTACGGGGACAGGAACACTGAAGCTTTCTTT
CDR3 protein: CASSYGDRNTEAFF

V gene: TRBV12-3/TRBV12-4
J gene: TRBJ2-5
clone size: NA
D gene: NA
CDR3 DNA: TGTGCCAGCAGGAATAGCGGCCAAGAGACCCAGTACTTC
CDR3 protein: CASRNSGQETQYF

V gene: TRBV5-6
J gene: TRBJ1-2
clone size: once
D gene: NA
CDR3 DNA: TGTGCCAGCAGCTTGGACACGACTACATATGGCTACACCTTC
CDR3 protein: CASSLDTTTYGYTF

V gene: TRBV4-2
J gene: TRBJ1-1
clone size: NA
D gene: NA
CDR3 DNA: TGTGCCAGCAGTCTTACAGGTTCTAACACTGAAGCTTTCTTT
CDR3 protein: CASSLTGSNTEAFF

V gene: TRBV3-1/TRBV3-2
J gene: TRBJ1-5
clone size: NA
D gene: NA
CDR3 DNA: TGTGCCAGCAGCCAAGGCAGGGAACAGAATCAGCCCCAGCATTTT
CDR3 protein: CASSQGREQNQPQHF

V gene: TRBV11-2
J gene: TRBJ2-1
clone size: NA
D gene: TRBD2
CDR3 DNA: TGTGCCAGCAGCTTAGAGGTCGGGGGGGCGAACAATGAGCAGTTCTTC
CDR3 protein: CASSLEVGGANNEQFF

V gene: TRBV7-8
J gene: TRBJ2-3
clone size: NA
D gene: TRBD2
CDR3 DNA: TGTGCCTCGTGCACGGGGGGGACCACAGATACGCAGTATTTT
CDR3 protein: CASCTGGTTDTQYF

V gene: TRBV30
J gene: TRBJ2-5
clone size: NA
D gene: TRBD2
CDR3 DNA: TGTGCCTGGAGTGACCGGGTAGCGGGGTTCCAAGAGACCCAGTACTTC
CDR3 protein: CAWSDRVAGFQETQYF

V gene: TRBV18
J gene: TRBJ1-4
clone size: NA
D gene: TRBD1
CDR3 DNA: TGTGCCAGCTCGCTCAACGCACAGGGGGCAGAGAATGAAAAACTGTTTTTT
CDR3 protein: CASSLNAQGAENEKLFF

V gene: TRBV6-5
J gene: TRBJ2-5
clone size: NA
D gene: TRBD2
CDR3 DNA: TGTGCCAGCAGCCCGCGGGGGGGGCCAAGAGGGACCCAGTACTTC
CDR3 protein: CASSPRGGPRGTQYF

V gene: TRBV28
J gene: TRBJ2-3
clone size: NA
D gene: TRBD2
CDR3 DNA: TGTGCCAGCAGTTTAACGGGGAGGGCAGATACGCAGTATTTT
CDR3 protein: CASSLTGRADTQYF

V gene: TRBV7-9
J gene: TRBJ1-1
clone size: NA
D gene: TRBD1
CDR3 DNA: TGTGCCAGCACCCCCTTATTTGACAGGGGAGGAGGAGCTTTCTTT
CDR3 protein: CASTPLFDRGGGAFF

V gene: TRBV5-4
J gene: TRBJ2-2
clone size: NA
D gene: NA
CDR3 DNA: TGTGCCAGCAGCCGGGACAATTTTTACACCGGGGAGCTGTTTTTT
CDR3 protein: CASSRDNFYTGELFF

V gene: TRBV5-6
J gene: TRBJ2-5
clone size: few
D gene: TRBD2
CDR3 DNA: TGTGCCAGCAGCTTGGTCGGGGGGGCGAATCTAGAGACCCAGTACTTC
CDR3 protein: CASSLVGGANLETQYF

V gene: TRBV6-5
J gene: TRBJ2-6
clone size: NA
D gene: NA
CDR3 DNA: TGTGCCAGCAGTCCCTCCGGTGCGGGGGCCAACGTCCTGACTTTC
CDR3 protein: CASSPSGAGANVLTF

V gene: TRBV6-6
J gene: TRBJ1-1
clone size: medium-sized
D gene: NA
CDR3 DNA: TGTGCCAGCAGATCGGACAGCGGCGTCACTGAAGCTTTCTTT
CDR3 protein: CASRSDSGVTEAFF

V gene: TRBV28
J gene: TRBJ1-2
clone size: NA
D gene: NA
CDR3 DNA: TGTGCCAGCAGTTTAGGAGGCGGGAACTATGGCTACACCTTC
CDR3 protein: CASSLGGGNYGYTF

V gene: TRBV5-6
J gene: TRBJ1-1
clone size: NA
D gene: TRBD1
CDR3 DNA: TGTGCCAGCAGCTACACAGGGGACACTGAAGCTTTCTTT
CDR3 protein: CASSYTGDTEAFF

V gene: TRBV4-2
J gene: TRBJ1-5
clone size: NA
D gene: TRBD1
CDR3 DNA: TGTGCCAGCAGCCCATCCGACAGGGGGCTAAGTCAGCCCCAGCATTTT
CDR3 protein: CASSPSDRGLSQPQHF

V gene: TRBV2
J gene: TRBJ2-2
clone size: NA
D gene: NA
CDR3 DNA: TGTGCCAGCATCTCCTCTCCTAAGTCCGGGGAGCTGTTTTTT
CDR3 protein: CASISSPKSGELFF